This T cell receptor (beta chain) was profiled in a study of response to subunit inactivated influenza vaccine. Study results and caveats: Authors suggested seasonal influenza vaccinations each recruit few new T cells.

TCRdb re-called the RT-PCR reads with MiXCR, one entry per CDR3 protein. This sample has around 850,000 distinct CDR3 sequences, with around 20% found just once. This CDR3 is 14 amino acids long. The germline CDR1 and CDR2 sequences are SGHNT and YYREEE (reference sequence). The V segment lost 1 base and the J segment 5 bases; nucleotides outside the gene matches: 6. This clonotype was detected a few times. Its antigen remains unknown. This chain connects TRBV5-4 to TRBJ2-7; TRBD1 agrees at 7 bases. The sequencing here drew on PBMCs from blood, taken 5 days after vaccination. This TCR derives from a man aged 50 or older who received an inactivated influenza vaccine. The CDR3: CASSLTGAGHEQYF. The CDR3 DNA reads TGTGCCAGCAGCTTGACAGGGGCCGGCCACGAGCAGTACTTC.